Described below is a single T cell receptor beta chain sequence and its context. This clonotype has just a few counts. No cognate antigen has been identified for it. No clone much larger than this one lies a single base away; base qualities are absent. Deletion took 1 base off V and 6 bases off J, with a span of 10 bases between the germline ends. In the germline V gene, CDR1 corresponds to MGHDK and CDR2 to SYGVNS. The CDR3 has 15 amino acids, counting the end cysteine and phenylalanine. Only CDR3 DNA remains: 45 bases, in frame from the first base. The record originates from a study of blood T cells in healthy people across ages (dated by TCRdb to the mid-2010s). About the study as a whole: In model experiments, roughly one uniquely barcoded TCR beta cDNA molecule per two T cells was captured by template switching. Using deep sequencing normalized with unique cDNA molecular identifiers, the study measured how TCR beta repertoire diversity changes with age. Four age groups were formed from the donors: young (average 16 years), middle-aged (approximately 39), aged (about 62) and long-lived (around 82). Using the same blood draw, the study looked at two additional independent replicas of 1 million unique cDNA reads for two donors, one aged 18 to 30 and the other aged 80 or older. Overall study results and their limits: Compared with the aged group, the long-lived group had more naive CD4+ T cells, fewer expanded clones and increased TCR diversity, suggesting age selection. Since profiling was done on bulk unsorted PBMCs, naive and antigen-experienced compartments could not be conclusively compared. Because the CMV infection status of the donors was unknown, age-related changes in expanded clonotypes may potentially have been confounded. The percentage of naive T cells measured by flow cytometry correlated strongly with observed TCR beta diversity. As age increased, observed TCR beta diversity per million T cells dropped in a roughly linear way, and a significant reduction was already evident by age 40. Total diversity estimates from one million sequenced T cells were considered lower bounds and underestimates.

Systemically healthy Caucasian individuals from Russia, about 38 in total and aged about 6 to 90 years, were included as donors. Each donor gave about 9.8 milliliters of peripheral blood, drawn into EDTA-treated Vacutainer tubes. PBMCs were isolated by Ficoll-Paque density-gradient centrifugation, with at least 6 million obtained per sample. Total RNA, at least 6 micrograms per sample, was extracted from PBMCs with Trizol reagent. For every donor, an aliquot of PBMCs went through flow cytometry to measure the percentages of naive CD45RAhigh/CD27high T cells. To prepare the library, 5' RACE was applied. Sequencing took place on an Illumina HiSeq 2500. A second roughly 7 to 11 cycle PCR used a sample-barcoded 5' primer and a J-beta primer mix. Each TCR beta cDNA molecule received a unique molecular identifier from a template-switch 5' adaptor carrying 12 random nucleotides. Each sample yielded at least 3 million CDR3-containing paired-end reads. First-strand cDNA synthesis was performed from all RNA using the Mint cDNA synthesis kit, with priming by a TRBC-specific oligonucleotide. Following uracil-DNA glycosylase treatment, all cDNA underwent a first 18-cycle PCR with the universal primers M1SS and BC2_uni_R. In the paper's pipeline: Each sample was normalized by randomly selecting 1 million high-quality reads, each carrying a distinct molecular identifier. Reads with shared molecular identifiers were discarded instead of being binned into consensus sequences. MiTCR, set to a Q25 quality threshold and the strictest error-elimination algorithm, was used for CDR3 identification, clonotype clustering and error correction. Lower-bound total TCR beta diversity was estimated with a nonparametric unseen species model using Euler transformation. TCRdb trimmed public reads at Q25 via fastp, called clones via MiXCR and kept in-frame beta chains. Every CDR3 protein is listed once, alongside the most common genes and DNA of its rows. These V and J calls rely on TCRdb rather than the paper's analysis. For this sample the table gives about 930,000 distinct CDR3 sequences, of which approximately 32% were detected only once. Around 9.6% of the sample comes from the top ten.

The same sample was also studied in work on T cells of mothers and their children. The second source states: The donors were nine systemically healthy Caucasian individuals, made up of three mothers and their six children. cDNA synthesis consumed the entire amount of extracted RNA, loaded at approximately 1.6 ug RNA in each 15 ul reaction. In the second PCR, the M1S primer added sample barcodes and 2-4 random nucleotides. More than 9 million TCR beta CDR3 reads were obtained from each mother, and about 3 million reads were obtained from each child. In both related and unrelated pairs, thymic selection shapes the output of TCR recombination in a similar way, with inherited differences having only a minor effect. Normalized repertoire overlap in related mother-child pairs was always slightly higher than in unrelated mother-child pairs, but the difference was never significant. No persistent microchimeric T cell clones were detected, at a sensitivity of 90 to 100 clones per million clonotypes. Deep NGS was used in the study to compare the TCR beta repertoires of mothers and children and to look for features that separate related mother-child pairs from unrelated individuals. The mean age was 40 +/- 4 years for the mothers and about 10 +/- 4 years for the children. Libraries were sequenced on Illumina HiSeq 2000 with 100+100 nt paired-end reads after adapter ligation with NEBNext reagents. To avoid cross-contamination, the mother libraries and the child libraries were prepared a month apart and sequenced in separate runs. For each donor, between 500,000 and 2,000,000 distinct TCR beta clonotypes were identified. Naive TCR beta clonotypes were estimated from low-frequency clonotypes matched to each donor's FACS-determined naive share, without sorting.

Sequencing used blood. The rearrangement combines TRBV25-1 with TRBJ1-6; no D gene call is confident. The clonotype originates from a woman in her 40s in good health. The DNA sequence follows: TGTGCCAGCAGTGAATTAGACACGCTTAATTCACCCCTCCACTTT. This codes for CASSELDTLNSPLHF.